A selection of T cell receptor beta chains follows, all from one sample in a study of T cell repertoires in cytomegalovirus infection. No antigen is known for these receptors. From the reads, TCRdb called clonotypes with MiXCR, one entry per CDR3 protein. The sample records over 95,000 distinct CDR3 sequences, around 31% being singletons. Sequenced material: CD8+ T cells from cultured PBMCs, taken from culture after CMV antigen stimulation. The receptors come from a human donor in good health (CMV status not recorded). Some clones in this sample may be carry-over from other donors' samples. Both conserved end residues are part of each CDR3. A D gene is named only where the DNA matches it firmly. The size of a clone is reported for some rows only, either as once, few or many, or as a class for expanded clones.

>NA|TRBJ2-6|17|NA|TRBV29-1
CSVEDWASKAGANVLTF
TGCAGCGTTGAAGACTGGGCCAGCAAAGCTGGGGCCAACGTCCTGACTTTC
>once|TRBJ2-1|15|NA|TRBV7-4
CASSLVGGGLDEQFF
TGTGCCAGCAGCTTAGTGGGGGGGGGCCTCGATGAGCAGTTCTTC
>NA|TRBJ1-4|15|TRBD1|TRBV7-9
CASSQATGDNEKLFF
TGTGCCAGCAGCCAGGCGACAGGGGATAATGAAAAACTGTTTTTT
>NA|TRBJ2-2|17|NA|TRBV6-5
CASSSRGGGGITGELFF
TGTGCCAGCAGTTCCCGCGGAGGAGGGGGTATCACCGGGGAGCTGTTTTTT
>NA|TRBJ2-7|14|TRBD1|TRBV6-1
CASSKGQGINEQYF
TGTGCCAGCAGCAAGGGACAGGGGATCAACGAGCAGTACTTC
>NA|TRBJ2-7|12|NA|TRBV28
CATRGDAYEQYF
TGTGCCACCCGAGGGGACGCCTACGAGCAGTACTTC
>NA|TRBJ2-1|15|TRBD1|TRBV7-2
CASSPPAKGAYEQFF
TGTGCCAGCAGCCCGCCGGCAAAGGGGGCCTACGAGCAGTTCTTC
>few|TRBJ2-4|14|NA|TRBV7-6
CASSATVAKNIQYF
TGTGCCAGCAGCGCGACAGTAGCCAAAAACATTCAGTACTTC
>NA|TRBJ1-1|14|TRBD1|TRBV9
CASSVWTGDTEAFF
TGTGCCAGCAGCGTCTGGACAGGGGACACTGAAGCTTTCTTT
>many|TRBJ2-7|14|TRBD1|TRBV7-2
CASKLQGGYREQYF
TGTGCCAGCAAACTACAGGGGGGATACCGGGAGCAGTACTTC
>NA|TRBJ2-7|15|TRBD2|TRBV12-3/TRBV12-4
CASSSALAGIDEQYF
TGTGCCAGCAGTTCCGCCTTAGCGGGAATAGACGAGCAGTACTTC
>NA|TRBJ2-1|16|NA|TRBV11-1
CASSLHGQSSYNEQFF
TGTGCCAGCAGCTTGCATGGACAGAGCTCCTACAATGAGCAGTTCTTC
>NA|TRBJ2-4|13|NA|TRBV6-1
CASQSWAKNIQYF
TGTGCCAGCCAATCTTGGGCCAAAAACATTCAGTACTTC
>many|TRBJ1-6|17|TRBD1|TRBV12-3/TRBV12-4
CASSLRSSRGPNSPLHF
TGTGCCAGCAGTTTAAGGAGTTCAAGGGGGCCTAATTCACCCCTCCACTTT
>many|TRBJ2-1|15|NA|TRBV6-1
CASSEVQGGGDEQFF
TGTGCCAGCAGTGAAGTGCAGGGGGGAGGGGATGAGCAGTTCTTC
>NA|TRBJ2-1|15|NA|TRBV4-1
CASLLNEGSYNEQFF
TGCGCCAGCTTGCTGAATGAGGGGTCCTACAATGAGCAGTTCTTC
>many|TRBJ2-1|12|NA|TRBV7-6
CASSFPMGEQFF
TGTGCCAGCAGCTTTCCCATGGGTGAGCAGTTCTTC
>few|TRBJ2-1|17|TRBD1|TRBV19
CASSTTRAGTGLGEQFF
TGTGCCAGTAGTACAACCCGAGCCGGGACAGGATTGGGTGAGCAGTTCTTC
>NA|TRBJ2-1|12|NA|TRBV4-2
CASSQEDAEQFF
TGTGCCAGCAGCCAAGAAGACGCAGAGCAGTTCTTC
>few|TRBJ1-2|15|TRBD1|TRBV7-3
CASSLTGQGNYGYTF
TGTGCCAGCAGCTTAACGGGACAGGGGAACTATGGCTACACCTTC
>NA|TRBJ2-3|12|NA|TRBV9
CASRGLTDTQYF
TGTGCCAGTCGAGGGCTCACAGATACGCAGTATTTT
>NA|TRBJ2-1|12|TRBD2|TRBV6-2/TRBV6-3
CSSGGTYNEQFF
TGTTCAAGCGGGGGGACCTACAATGAGCAGTTCTTC
>many|TRBJ2-7|14|NA|TRBV6-1
CASSTGKSTYEQYF
TGTGCCAGCAGTACAGGGAAGTCTACCTACGAGCAGTACTTC
>few|TRBJ1-6|16|NA|TRBV7-6
CASSAPGLGNNSPLHF
TGTGCCAGCAGCGCCCCAGGGTTGGGGAACAATTCACCCCTCCACTTT
>NA|TRBJ1-4|14|TRBD1|TRBV7-9
CASSTQGVNEKLFF
TGTGCCAGCAGCACACAGGGGGTTAATGAAAAACTGTTTTTT
>few|TRBJ2-3|17|TRBD2|TRBV6-1
CASSGLAGAGGTDTQYF
TGTGCCAGCAGTGGACTAGCGGGGGCGGGAGGCACAGATACGCAGTATTTT
>NA|TRBJ2-7|15|NA|TRBV7-8
CASSHPQAGIYEQYF
TGTGCCAGCAGCCATCCTCAAGCAGGGATCTACGAGCAGTACTTC
>NA|TRBJ2-5|14|NA|TRBV5-3
CATSTQRPQETQYF
TGTGCCACGTCTACCCAAAGACCCCAAGAGACCCAGTACTTC
>many|TRBJ2-2|15|TRBD2|TRBV7-6
CASSWTSGGTGELFF
TGTGCCAGCAGCTGGACTAGCGGAGGGACCGGGGAGCTGTTTTTT
>many|TRBJ1-2|18|TRBD1|TRBV7-9
CASSLSTGTGGLNYGYTF
TGTGCCAGCAGCTTATCTACCGGGACAGGGGGATTAAACTATGGCTACACCTTC
>NA|TRBJ2-7|14|TRBD1|TRBV6-2/TRBV6-3
CASRLGTGIDEQYF
TGTGCCAGCAGACTCGGGACAGGGATCGACGAGCAGTACTTC
>NA|TRBJ2-5|15|TRBD2|TRBV12-3/TRBV12-4
CASRSSGGPSGTQYF
TGTGCCAGCAGGTCTAGCGGGGGGCCCAGTGGGACCCAGTACTTC
>NA|TRBJ2-7|12|NA|TRBV11-1
CASSSSPIEQYF
TGTGCCAGCAGCTCCAGTCCAATCGAGCAGTACTTC
>few|TRBJ2-1|13|NA|TRBV10-3
CAIIRDTDNEQFF
TGTGCCATCATCCGGGACACTGACAATGAGCAGTTCTTC
>many|TRBJ2-5|20|TRBD2|TRBV7-6
CASSLAPGLAAPIQQETQYF
TGTGCCAGCAGCTTAGCACCGGGACTAGCTGCTCCTATACAGCAAGAGACCCAGTACTTC
>many|TRBJ1-1|15|TRBD1|TRBV19
CASSILGTGITEAFF
TGTGCCAGTAGTATTCTCGGGACAGGAATCACTGAAGCTTTCTTT
>few|TRBJ1-4|16|TRBD1|TRBV12-3/TRBV12-4
CASSSGQGATNEKLFF
TGTGCCAGCAGTTCGGGGCAGGGGGCAACTAATGAAAAACTGTTTTTT
>few|TRBJ1-6|14|NA|TRBV3-1
CASSGGRGGSPLHF
TGTGCCAGCAGCGGTGGCAGGGGAGGATCACCCCTCCACTTT
>NA|TRBJ1-1|14|NA|TRBV6-2/TRBV6-3
CASSADQGFTEAFF
TGTGCCAGCAGTGCCGACCAGGGTTTCACTGAAGCTTTCTTT
>NA|TRBJ1-1|18|TRBD1|TRBV6-1
CASSDGGSDRAMNTEAFF
TGTGCCAGCAGTGATGGGGGATCGGACAGGGCCATGAACACTGAAGCTTTCTTT
>NA|TRBJ1-5|15|NA|TRBV7-9
CASSSSGDSNQPQHF
TGTGCCAGCAGCTCTTCGGGGGATAGCAATCAGCCCCAGCATTTT
>NA|TRBJ2-5|18|TRBD2|TRBV7-6
CASSLWGLGGGAQETQYF
TGTGCCAGCAGCTTATGGGGTTTGGGCGGGGGGGCTCAAGAGACCCAGTACTTC
>many|TRBJ2-1|17|TRBD2|TRBV7-8
CASSLPALAGAYNEQFF
TGTGCCAGCAGCTTACCGGCCCTAGCGGGGGCCTACAATGAGCAGTTCTTC
>few|TRBJ1-1|19|NA|TRBV11-2
CASSLNFRLAQKTNTEAFF
TGTGCCAGCAGCTTAAATTTTCGTCTTGCCCAAAAAACAAACACTGAAGCTTTCTTT
>NA|TRBJ1-4|14|NA|TRBV9
CASSPSDMIGKLFF
TGTGCCAGCAGCCCGTCGGACATGATTGGAAAACTGTTTTTT
>few|TRBJ2-5|13|NA|TRBV27
CASSKTGEETQYF
TGTGCCAGCAGCAAAACCGGGGAAGAGACCCAGTACTTC
>few|TRBJ1-2|18|NA|TRBV13
CASSLGRDSGSANYGYTF
TGTGCCAGCAGCTTAGGCCGGGATTCGGGGTCCGCTAACTATGGCTACACCTTC
>few|TRBJ1-1|13|NA|TRBV5-5
CASSLSPKGPAFF
TGTGCCAGCAGCTTGTCCCCAAAGGGGCCAGCTTTCTTT
>few|TRBJ1-4|14|NA|TRBV12-3/TRBV12-4
CASSFNGVAEKLFF
TGTGCCAGCAGTTTTAACGGCGTAGCTGAAAAACTGTTTTTT
>NA|TRBJ2-4|16|NA|TRBV27
CASSPSGGGEANIQYF
TGTGCCAGCAGTCCATCCGGGGGAGGCGAGGCAAACATTCAGTACTTC
>NA|TRBJ1-6|14|NA|TRBV7-2
CASSLVRSYSPLHF
TGTGCCAGCAGCTTAGTCAGGTCATATTCACCCCTCCACTTT
>NA|TRBJ2-7|15|TRBD2|TRBV27
CASSLVGGAFYEQYF
TGTGCCAGCAGTTTAGTCGGGGGGGCTTTTTACGAGCAGTACTTC
>few|TRBJ2-5|15|NA|TRBV4-1
CASSHRRSAEETQYF
TGCGCCAGCAGCCACCGGAGGTCGGCTGAAGAGACCCAGTACTTC
>few|TRBJ2-7|16|NA|TRBV7-4
CASSSAASGPSYEQYF
TGTGCCAGCAGCTCCGCAGCATCGGGCCCCTCCTACGAGCAGTACTTC
>many|TRBJ2-2|17|TRBD2|TRBV14
CASSEKDAGRITGELFF
TGTGCCAGCAGCGAAAAAGACGCCGGGAGGATCACCGGGGAGCTGTTTTTT